This TCR beta chain was sequenced in a study of blood T cells in healthy people across ages. A second about 6 to 12 cycle PCR used barcoded and J-beta primers. TCRdb fed the 5' RACE reads into MiXCR, producing one record per CDR3 protein. This repertoire shows roughly 800,000 distinct CDR3 sequences, around a quarter found once; its top ten account for approximately 3.7%. In germline, CDR1 is SGHRS, CDR2 YFSETQ. The V gene lost 4 bases and the J gene lost 3 bases, with 21 bases spanning the gap. The CDR3 is made up of 17 amino acids. In addition, the sample was reused for a study of T cells of mothers and their children.

The sequencing input was blood. V and J are TRBV5-1 and TRBJ2-3; possible D gene TRBD2, 7 bases. This receptor was obtained from a boy younger than 18 in good health. The CDR3 spells CASSPGTFAGATDTQYF. Here the CDR3 DNA reads TGCGCCAGCAGCCCGGGAACGTTCGCGGGGGCTACAGATACGCAGTATTTT.